This T cell receptor beta chain was recorded in a study of early T cells in non-severe SARS-CoV-2 infection. This clonotype appeared a few times. Its target is not known. Broader study findings: Clonotype matching in VDJdb favored anti-spike CD8 responses and did not capture private and CD4 specificities.

TCRdb re-called the 5' RACE reads with MiXCR, one entry per CDR3 protein. The profile shows 100,000 to 130,000 distinct CDR3 sequences, around 10% of them singletons. The CDR3 totals 17 residues. Germline V gives CDR1 SGHVS, CDR2 FQNEAQ. V was trimmed by 2 bases and J by 0 bases, leaving 15 bases between them. V and J are TRBV7-8 and TRBJ2-3; D is perhaps TRBD2 (6 bases). This clonotype was obtained from an adult who was a healthcare worker with PCR-confirmed SARS-CoV-2 infection or an uninfected control (not recorded which). Material for sequencing was whole blood. CDR3 sequence (DNA): TGTGCCAGCAGCTTAATTCAGGAGGGCCCTAGCACAGATACGCAGTATTTT. It is translated as CASSLIQEGPSTDTQYF.